This T cell receptor beta chain was observed in a study of OX40 agonist ivuxolimab in advanced cancers. With regard to the full study: The costimulatory receptor OX40 (CD134) was targeted by ivuxolimab, a fully human IgG2 agonistic monoclonal antibody. Intravenous ivuxolimab was administered to patients every 2 weeks at six dose levels: 0.01, 0.1, 0.3, 1.5, 3 and 10 mg/kg. Of the approximately 50 dose-escalation patients, hepatocellular carcinoma was present in some 19, melanoma in approximately 15, renal cell carcinoma in 9 and head and neck cancer in 9. In the dose-escalation cohort, more than 75% of patients were male, and the mean age was approximately 60 years, with a range of roughly 20 to 79. Patients were allowed to have had prior anti-PD-1, anti-PD-L1 or anti-CTLA-4 therapy, and approximately 40% of the dose-escalation patients had been treated with checkpoint inhibitors. Partial responses were achieved by three dose-escalation patients, of whom one had hepatocellular carcinoma and two had cutaneous melanoma. Peripheral TCRbeta sequencing aimed to test whether ivuxolimab altered TCR sequence diversity and caused clonal T-cell expansion. The paper covers the monotherapy dose-escalation part of the phase I ivuxolimab trial, which included N ≈ 50 patients.

The paper as a whole reports these results and caveats: In partial responders in the 0.1-3.0 mg/kg groups, normalized peripheral clonal expansion was found to be among the lowest, especially among CD8+ T cells. The antigen specificity of the peripheral T cells that underwent clonal expansion was not determined. Low levels of normalized T-cell clonal expansion were also shown by some nonresponding patients. After ivuxolimab, more expanded clones were found on average in CD8+ T cells than in CD4+ T cells. At doses of 0.1 to 3.0 mg/kg, clonal expansion of both CD4+ and CD8+ T cells in blood was seen between baseline and week 6.

Genomic DNA was extracted from sorted cells for sequencing of the TCRbeta CDR3 region. The immunoSEQ Assay was used for sequencing of TCRbeta CDR3 regions. The table was pulled from immuneACCESS by TCRdb, which kept in-frame rearrangements only. Such tables lose some clones; where checked, under half of the loss comes from unresolved V genes, and the rest has no known cause. This sample comprises tens of thousands of clones, about three quarters of them detected only once. Jointly, the top ten make up over 1.5% of the sample. The trial excluded patients who had a history of autoimmune disease or were on systemic immunosuppression. Peripheral blood for TCR sequencing was drawn from every dose cohort at baseline, at cycle 4 day 1 and at cycle 7 day 1. Samples were obtained from an open-label, multicenter, first-in-human phase I dose-escalation trial of ivuxolimab. Adults with locally advanced or metastatic melanoma, renal cell, hepatocellular, or head and neck squamous cell carcinoma were enrolled in the trial. Before TCR sequencing, CD4+ T cells and CD8+ T cells from peripheral blood were sorted into separate populations.

Its CDR3 holds 16 amino acids, cysteine through phenylalanine. Of the read, only the CDR3 DNA is kept; its 48 bases are in frame from base 1. The V end gives up 6 bases and the J end 2 bases, leaving 8 bases in the junction not matched to a gene. The germline V gene (reference sequence) specifies LNHDA as CDR1 and SQIVND as CDR2. A remark on this clone: Its antigen is not yet known. It has no much larger one-base neighbor in the sample; base qualities were not kept.

This chain joins TRBV19 to TRBJ1-3, and 9 junction bases match TRBD1. This receptor was identified in an adult with an advanced solid tumor such as melanoma, head and neck, liver or kidney cancer. The specimen was CD4+ or CD8+ T cells sorted from blood, collected in a trial of the OX40 agonist ivuxolimab. The CDR3 loop reads CASRTGGPETGNTIYF. The DNA sequence is as follows: TGTGCCAGTAGAACAGGGGGCCCGGAGACTGGAAACACCATATATTTT.